The 20 T cell receptor beta chains listed next were all sequenced from one sample in a study of T cell responses to AZD1222 COVID-19 vaccine. Method: immunoSEQ multiplex PCR; TCRdb's copy keeps in-frame clones and lacks some. The sample has under 150,000 clones; 70% to 90% are singletons. This sample comprised peripheral blood, obtained 28 days after the second AZD1222 dose. Receptor source: an adult who received the AZD1222 COVID-19 vaccine.

This clone was seen a single time. V and J are TRBV2 and TRBJ1-2, with 9 bases matching TRBD1. Germline loops: CDR1 SNHLY, CDR2 FYNNEI. This CDR3 is 12 amino acids long. V shed 7 bases, J shed 8 bases, and the junction held 5 bases outside the gene matches. CDR3 sequence reads: CASTGTGQGYTF. CDR3 coding DNA: TGTGCCAGCACTGGGACAGGGCAAGGCTACACCTTC.

This chain uses TRBV5-1 with TRBJ1-5, with D possibly TRBD1 on 6 matching bases. Germline V lookup: CDR1 SGHRS, CDR2 YFSETQ. V dropped 7 bases and J dropped 7 bases, with 18 bases sitting between them. The CDR3 has 14 amino acids. CDR3 protein: CASAETWGLQPQHF. The CDR3 bases are TGCGCCAGCGCCGAAACCTGGGGGCTACAGCCCCAGCATTTT.

This sequence joins TRBV19 and TRBJ2-3; D remains unclear. Germline loops: CDR1 LNHDA, CDR2 SQIVND (reference sequence). This CDR3 has 11 amino acids. The germline V and J ends were trimmed by 4 bases and 6 bases, with 5 bases remaining between them. The CDR3: CASSTWDTQYF. The CDR3 DNA follows: TGTGCCAGTAGTACGTGGGATACGCAGTATTTT. Drawing the rest from reference TRBV19 and TRBJ2-3, the complete variable domain is DGGITQSPKYLFRKEGQNVTLSCEQNLNHDAMYWYRQDPGQGLRLIYYSQIVNDFQKGDIAEGYSVSREKKESFPLTVTSAQKNPTAFYLCASSTWDTQYFGPGTRLTVL.

This rearrangement joins TRBV6-5 to TRBJ2-7; D is possibly TRBD1 (5 bases). V lost 8 bases and J 2 bases, leaving 13 bases between the germline ends. Looked up from germline, CDR1 is MNHEY and CDR2 is SVGAGI. The CDR3 consists of 13 residues. The CDR3 loop is CASLRQSPYEQYF. CDR3 in DNA: TGTGCCAGCCTAAGACAGTCCCCCTACGAGCAGTACTTC.

This clone has just one count. The CDR3 reads CASSWMAGANVLTF. DNA of the CDR3: TGTGCCAGTAGTTGGATGGCTGGGGCCAACGTCCTGACTTTC. V is TRBV19 and J is TRBJ2-6; D unresolved. Trimming stripped 5 bases from V and 2 bases from J, with 7 bases between. The CDR3 is 14 residues long. Germline lookup yields CDR1 LNHDA and CDR2 SQIVND (reference sequence).

The rearrangement links TRBV7-2 to TRBJ2-7; a weak D match, TRBD1 (8 bases). Looked up from germline, CDR1 is SGHTA and CDR2 is FQGNSA. Trimming shortened V by 5 bases and J by 0 bases, and 17 bases separated the two germline ends. The CDR3 contains 16 residues. CDR3 sequence reads: CASSAITGGDSYEQYF. DNA for the CDR3: TGTGCCAGCAGCGCAATCACAGGGGGGGACTCCTACGAGCAGTACTTC.

The V and J genes are TRBV28 and TRBJ1-3, with a weak D call TRBD1 (6 bases). Looked up from germline, CDR1 is MDHEN and CDR2 is SYDVKM. Between the trimmed V and J ends, which lost 2 bases and 4 bases, there was a span of 9 bases. The CDR3 runs to 14 residues. The CDR3 coding sequence is TGTGCCAGCAGTTTACCCCAGGGGGGAAACACCATATATTTT. Amino acids: CASSLPQGGNTIYF.

V and J are TRBV5-6 and TRBJ2-2; 13 positions agree with TRBD2. Germline assignment: CDR1 SGHDT and CDR2 YYEEEE. The CDR3 length is 18 residues. V shed 4 bases, J shed 7 bases, and the junction held 13 bases outside the gene matches. The CDR3, as DNA: TGTGCCAGCAGCACACCACTAGCGGGGGGGCCTGACCGCGGGGAGCTGTTTTTT. This gives the protein CASSTPLAGGPDRGELFF. Combining the CDR3 with reference TRBV5-6 and TRBJ2-2 gives the whole variable domain DAGVTQSPTHLIKTRGQQVTLRCSPKSGHDTVSWYQQALGQGPQFIFQYYEEEERQRGNFPDRFSGHQFPNYSSELNVNALLLGDSALYLCASSTPLAGGPDRGELFFGEGSRLTVL.

The chain uses TRBV10-3 and TRBJ1-6, with 8 bases lining up with TRBD1. The germline V gene has CDR1 ENHRY and CDR2 SYGVKD. J gave up 8 bases and V 5 bases, and 5 bases lay outside the gene matches. This CDR3 has 14 amino acids. CDR3 sequence: CAISSGQGDSPLHF. As DNA, the CDR3 is TGTGCCATCAGTTCTGGACAGGGTGATTCACCCCTCCACTTT.

This clone appeared once. The rearrangement joins TRBV27 to TRBJ2-7; a possible D gene is TRBD2 (6 bases). This CDR3 comprises 13 residues. V was shortened by 2 bases and J by 7 bases, with 12 bases between the two germline ends. Germline V gene data show CDR1 as MNHEY and CDR2 as SMNVEV (reference sequence). The CDR3 here is CASSLRGSPEQYF. The CDR3 DNA is TGTGCCAGCAGTTTACGGGGGTCGCCGGAGCAGTACTTC.

As regards this clone: The same CDR3 is also encoded by other DNA sequences in this sample. This sequence joins TRBV7-2 and TRBJ2-5; D unresolved. The germline V gene encodes CDR1 SGHTA and CDR2 FQGNSA. Trimming shortened V by 0 bases and J by 5 bases, and 4 bases separated the two germline ends. This CDR3 contains 12 residues. The CDR3 DNA reads as TGTGCCAGCAGCTTAGCGCGCGAGACCCAGTACTTC. This encodes CASSLARETQYF.

The genes are TRBV6-2 or TRBV6-3 and TRBJ2-7, with D unresolved. The CDR3 sequence is 16 residues long. Germline V gene lookup returns CDR1 MNHEY and CDR2 SVGEGT. Trimming removed 4 bases at V and 0 bases at J, with 16 bases between. The chain's CDR3 is CASSSGPGSSSYEQYF. For the CDR3, the DNA is TGTGCCAGCAGTTCCGGACCCGGGTCCTCCTCCTACGAGCAGTACTTC.

The V and J genes are TRBV4-2 and TRBJ2-7, with no clear D. Per the germline V gene, CDR1 is LGHNA and CDR2 is YNFKEQ. Trimming cost V 0 bases and J 0 bases, with 6 bases left between them. The CDR3 runs to 14 residues. CDR3 nucleotides: TGTGCCAGCAGCCAAGAGACAAGCTCCTACGAGCAGTACTTC. The encoded protein is CASSQETSSYEQYF.

The chain couples TRBV19 to TRBJ1-4; TRBD1 matches 7 bases. V lost 7 bases to trimming and J lost 6 bases; unmatched junction nucleotides: 17. CDR1 is LNHDA, CDR2 SQIVND, per germline (reference sequence). CDR3 length: 17 amino acids. The CDR3 loop reads CASNPTGLWFEDEKLFF. In nucleotides, the CDR3 is TGTGCCAGTAATCCGACAGGGCTCTGGTTTGAGGATGAAAAACTGTTTTTT.

The J gene is TRBJ2-1, the V gene TRBV7-2; D uncertain. The CDR3 is made up of 13 amino acids. With 0 bases removed from V and 8 bases from J, the gap between germline ends came to 8 bases. Germline CDR1 SGHTA, CDR2 FQGNSA. CDR3 sequence reads: CASSLANGYEQFF. CDR3 in DNA: TGTGCCAGCAGCTTAGCTAACGGCTATGAGCAGTTCTTC.

The rearrangement links TRBV10-1 to TRBJ1-6, with D possibly TRBD1 on 5 matching bases. The germline gives CDR1 WNHNN, CDR2 SYGVQD (reference sequence). CDR3 length: 18 amino acids. Trimming took 4 bases from V and 10 from J, leaving 26 bases between them. The CDR3 DNA sequence: TGCGCCAGCAGTGCCCTAAAACATCCTACCTCAACAGGATCACCCCTCCACTTT. Translation: CASSALKHPTSTGSPLHF.

Details on this clone: At one end, the junction sequence differs from germline, possibly due to a read error. The CDR3 loop is CASSPGTGASSALF. The DNA for the CDR3 is TGTGCCAGCTCACCCGGGACAGGGGCTTCTTCAGCCCTCTTC. The chain uses TRBV18 and TRBJ2-7; 10 positions match TRBD1. The CDR3 covers 14 residues. Germline values: CDR1 KGHSH, CDR2 LQKENI.

The chain combines TRBV23-1 with TRBJ1-5; D is undetermined. TRBV23-1 is reported as an ORF; its role is uncertain. V lost 0 bases and J lost 1, with 13 bases in between. There are 17 residues in the CDR3. CDR3 DNA: TGCGCCAGCAGTCAATCCACGGCCAGGTCCAGCAATCAGCCCCAGCATTTT. It yields the protein CASSQSTARSSNQPQHF.

This sequence joins TRBV2 and TRBJ2-5; 10 positions match TRBD1. V lost 6 bases, J lost 5 bases, and 15 bases stayed unmatched. Germline V CDR1 and CDR2: SNHLY, FYNNEI. The CDR3 totals 17 residues. CDR3 amino acids: CASSGYTDRGRMETQYF. CDR3 sequence (DNA): TGTGCCAGCAGCGGTTATACCGACAGGGGGCGGATGGAGACCCAGTACTTC.

This chain connects TRBV6-5 to TRBJ2-7; 7 bases are shared with TRBD1. Germline CDR1 and CDR2: MNHEY and SVGAGI. V gave up 8 bases and J gave up 4 bases; unmatched junction bases: 11. The CDR3 contains 14 residues. The CDR3: CASRRATGSYEQYF. DNA for the CDR3: TGTGCCAGCCGCAGGGCGACAGGGTCGTACGAGCAGTACTTC.